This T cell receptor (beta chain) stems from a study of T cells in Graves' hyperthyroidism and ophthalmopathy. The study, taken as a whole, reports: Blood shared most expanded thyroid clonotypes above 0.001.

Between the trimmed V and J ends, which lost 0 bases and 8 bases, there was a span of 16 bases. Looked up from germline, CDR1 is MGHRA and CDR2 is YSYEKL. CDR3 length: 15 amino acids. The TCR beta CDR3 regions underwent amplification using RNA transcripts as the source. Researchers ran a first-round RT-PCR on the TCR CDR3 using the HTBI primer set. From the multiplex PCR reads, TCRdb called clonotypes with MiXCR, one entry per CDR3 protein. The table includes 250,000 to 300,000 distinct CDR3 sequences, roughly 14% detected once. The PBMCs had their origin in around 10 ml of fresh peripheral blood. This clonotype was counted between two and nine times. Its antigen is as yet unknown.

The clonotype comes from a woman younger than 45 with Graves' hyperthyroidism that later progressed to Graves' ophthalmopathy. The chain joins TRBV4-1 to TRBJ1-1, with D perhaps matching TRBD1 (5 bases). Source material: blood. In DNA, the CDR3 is TGCGCCAGCAGCCAAGATAGATGGGGGGAGGGCGAAGCTTTCTTT. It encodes CASSQDRWGEGEAFF.